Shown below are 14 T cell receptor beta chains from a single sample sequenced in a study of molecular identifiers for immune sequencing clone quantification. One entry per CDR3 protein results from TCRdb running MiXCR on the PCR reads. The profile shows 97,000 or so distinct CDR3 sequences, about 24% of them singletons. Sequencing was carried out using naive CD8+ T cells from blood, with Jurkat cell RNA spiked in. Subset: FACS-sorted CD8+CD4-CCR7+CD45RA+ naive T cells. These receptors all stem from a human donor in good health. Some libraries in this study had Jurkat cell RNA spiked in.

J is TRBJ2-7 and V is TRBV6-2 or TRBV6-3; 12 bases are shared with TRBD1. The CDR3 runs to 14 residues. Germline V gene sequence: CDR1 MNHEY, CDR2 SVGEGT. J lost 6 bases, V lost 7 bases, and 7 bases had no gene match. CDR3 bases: TGTGCCAGCACTGCCGGGACAGGGGGCGCCGAGCAGTACTTC. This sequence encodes CASTAGTGGAEQYF.

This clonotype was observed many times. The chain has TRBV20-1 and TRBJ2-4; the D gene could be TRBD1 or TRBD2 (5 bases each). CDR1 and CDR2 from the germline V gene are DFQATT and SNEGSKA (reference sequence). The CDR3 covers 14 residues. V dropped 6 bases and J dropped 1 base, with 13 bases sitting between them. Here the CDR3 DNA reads TGCAGTGCCCATGGGGGAATTGCCAAAAACATTCAGTACTTC. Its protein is CSAHGGIAKNIQYF.

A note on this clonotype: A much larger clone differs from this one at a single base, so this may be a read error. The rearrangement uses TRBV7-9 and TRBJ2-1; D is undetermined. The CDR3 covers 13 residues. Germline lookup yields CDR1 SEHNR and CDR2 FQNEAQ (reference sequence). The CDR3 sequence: CASSLAFVDEQLF. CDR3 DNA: TGTGCCAGCAGCTTAGCGTTCGTCGATGAGCAGTTATTC.

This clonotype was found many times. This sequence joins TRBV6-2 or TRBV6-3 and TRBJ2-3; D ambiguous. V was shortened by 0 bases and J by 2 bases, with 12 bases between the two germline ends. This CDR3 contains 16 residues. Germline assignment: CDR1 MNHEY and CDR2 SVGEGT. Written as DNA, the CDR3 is TGTGCCAGCAGTTACTCGTATGACAAGATCACAGATACGCAGTATTTT. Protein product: CASSYSYDKITDTQYF.

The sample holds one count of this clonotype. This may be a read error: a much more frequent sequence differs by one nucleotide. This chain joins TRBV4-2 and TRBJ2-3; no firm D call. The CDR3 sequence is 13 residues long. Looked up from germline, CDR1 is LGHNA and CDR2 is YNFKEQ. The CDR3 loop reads CASNQDSTDTQYF. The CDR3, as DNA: TGTGCCAGCAACCAAGATAGTACAGATACGCAGTATTTT.

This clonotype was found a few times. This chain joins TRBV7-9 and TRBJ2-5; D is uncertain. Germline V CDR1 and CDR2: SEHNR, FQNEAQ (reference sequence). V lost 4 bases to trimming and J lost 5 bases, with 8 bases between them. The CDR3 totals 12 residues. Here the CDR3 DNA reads TGTGCCAGCAGCTCCCTCCGGGAGACCCAGTACTTC. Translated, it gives CASSSLRETQYF.

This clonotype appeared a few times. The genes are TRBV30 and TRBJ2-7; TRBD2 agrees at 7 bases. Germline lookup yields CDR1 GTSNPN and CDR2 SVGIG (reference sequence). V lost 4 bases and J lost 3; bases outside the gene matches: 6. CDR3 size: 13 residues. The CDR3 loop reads CAWNLGGGYEQYF. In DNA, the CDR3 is TGTGCCTGGAATCTTGGGGGGGGCTACGAGCAGTACTTC. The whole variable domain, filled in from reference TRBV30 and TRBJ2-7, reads SQTIHQWPATLVQPVGSPLSLECTVEGTSNPNLYWYRQAAGRGLQLLFYSVGIGQISSEVPQNLSASRPQDRQFILSSKKLLLSDSGFYLCAWNLGGGYEQYFGPGTRLTVT.

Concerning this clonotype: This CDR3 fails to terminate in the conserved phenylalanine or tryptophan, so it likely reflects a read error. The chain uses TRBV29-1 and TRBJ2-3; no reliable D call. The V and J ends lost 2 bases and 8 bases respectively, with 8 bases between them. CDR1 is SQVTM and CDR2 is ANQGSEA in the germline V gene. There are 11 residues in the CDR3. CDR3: CSVEYEATQYY. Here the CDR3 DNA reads TGCAGCGTTGAATATGAAGCTACGCAGTATTAT.

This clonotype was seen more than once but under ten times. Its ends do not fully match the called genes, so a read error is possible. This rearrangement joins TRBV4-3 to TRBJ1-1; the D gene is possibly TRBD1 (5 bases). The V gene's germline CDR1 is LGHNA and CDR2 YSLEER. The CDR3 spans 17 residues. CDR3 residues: CASSQDYYRTMNTETFF. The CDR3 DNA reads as TGCGCCAGCAGCCAAGATTACTATCGGACAATGAACACTGAAACTTTCTTT.

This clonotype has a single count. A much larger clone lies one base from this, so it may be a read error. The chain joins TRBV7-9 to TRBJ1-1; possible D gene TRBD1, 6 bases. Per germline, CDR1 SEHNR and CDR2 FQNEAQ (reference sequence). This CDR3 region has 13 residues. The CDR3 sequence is CASSLDSGVGALF. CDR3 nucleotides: TGTGCCAGCAGCTTAGATTCAGGGGTAGGAGCTCTCTTT.

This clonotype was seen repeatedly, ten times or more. For the CDR3, the DNA is TGTGCCAGCAGCTTGGGGGCCCGAGGGGGGGATACGCAGTATTTT. Its protein product is CASSLGARGGDTQYF. The chain is built from TRBV7-2 and TRBJ2-3; D is tentatively TRBD1 or TRBD2 (6 bases each). Trimming took 3 bases from V and 6 from J, leaving 16 bases between them. The V gene's germline CDR1 is SGHTA and CDR2 FQGNSA. This CDR3 is 15 amino acids long.

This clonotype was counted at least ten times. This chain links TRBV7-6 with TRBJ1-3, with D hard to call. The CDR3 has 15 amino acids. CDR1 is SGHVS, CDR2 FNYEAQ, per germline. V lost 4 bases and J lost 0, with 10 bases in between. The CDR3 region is CASSSTPTSGNTIYF. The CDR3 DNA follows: TGTGCCAGCAGCTCGACACCAACCTCTGGAAACACCATATATTTT.

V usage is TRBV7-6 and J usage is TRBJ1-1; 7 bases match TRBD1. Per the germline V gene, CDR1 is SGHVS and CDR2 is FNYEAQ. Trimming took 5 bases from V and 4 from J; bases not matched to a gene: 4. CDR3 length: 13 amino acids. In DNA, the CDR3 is TGTGCCAGCAGCCCCCGACAGGGCACTGAAGCTTTCTTT. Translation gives CASSPRQGTEAFF.

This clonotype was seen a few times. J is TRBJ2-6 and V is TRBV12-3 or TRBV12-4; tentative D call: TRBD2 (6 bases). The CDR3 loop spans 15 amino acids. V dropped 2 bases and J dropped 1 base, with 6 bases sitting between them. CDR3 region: CASSLRGSGANVLTF. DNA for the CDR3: TGTGCCAGCAGTTTACGGGGGTCTGGGGCCAACGTCCTGACTTTC.